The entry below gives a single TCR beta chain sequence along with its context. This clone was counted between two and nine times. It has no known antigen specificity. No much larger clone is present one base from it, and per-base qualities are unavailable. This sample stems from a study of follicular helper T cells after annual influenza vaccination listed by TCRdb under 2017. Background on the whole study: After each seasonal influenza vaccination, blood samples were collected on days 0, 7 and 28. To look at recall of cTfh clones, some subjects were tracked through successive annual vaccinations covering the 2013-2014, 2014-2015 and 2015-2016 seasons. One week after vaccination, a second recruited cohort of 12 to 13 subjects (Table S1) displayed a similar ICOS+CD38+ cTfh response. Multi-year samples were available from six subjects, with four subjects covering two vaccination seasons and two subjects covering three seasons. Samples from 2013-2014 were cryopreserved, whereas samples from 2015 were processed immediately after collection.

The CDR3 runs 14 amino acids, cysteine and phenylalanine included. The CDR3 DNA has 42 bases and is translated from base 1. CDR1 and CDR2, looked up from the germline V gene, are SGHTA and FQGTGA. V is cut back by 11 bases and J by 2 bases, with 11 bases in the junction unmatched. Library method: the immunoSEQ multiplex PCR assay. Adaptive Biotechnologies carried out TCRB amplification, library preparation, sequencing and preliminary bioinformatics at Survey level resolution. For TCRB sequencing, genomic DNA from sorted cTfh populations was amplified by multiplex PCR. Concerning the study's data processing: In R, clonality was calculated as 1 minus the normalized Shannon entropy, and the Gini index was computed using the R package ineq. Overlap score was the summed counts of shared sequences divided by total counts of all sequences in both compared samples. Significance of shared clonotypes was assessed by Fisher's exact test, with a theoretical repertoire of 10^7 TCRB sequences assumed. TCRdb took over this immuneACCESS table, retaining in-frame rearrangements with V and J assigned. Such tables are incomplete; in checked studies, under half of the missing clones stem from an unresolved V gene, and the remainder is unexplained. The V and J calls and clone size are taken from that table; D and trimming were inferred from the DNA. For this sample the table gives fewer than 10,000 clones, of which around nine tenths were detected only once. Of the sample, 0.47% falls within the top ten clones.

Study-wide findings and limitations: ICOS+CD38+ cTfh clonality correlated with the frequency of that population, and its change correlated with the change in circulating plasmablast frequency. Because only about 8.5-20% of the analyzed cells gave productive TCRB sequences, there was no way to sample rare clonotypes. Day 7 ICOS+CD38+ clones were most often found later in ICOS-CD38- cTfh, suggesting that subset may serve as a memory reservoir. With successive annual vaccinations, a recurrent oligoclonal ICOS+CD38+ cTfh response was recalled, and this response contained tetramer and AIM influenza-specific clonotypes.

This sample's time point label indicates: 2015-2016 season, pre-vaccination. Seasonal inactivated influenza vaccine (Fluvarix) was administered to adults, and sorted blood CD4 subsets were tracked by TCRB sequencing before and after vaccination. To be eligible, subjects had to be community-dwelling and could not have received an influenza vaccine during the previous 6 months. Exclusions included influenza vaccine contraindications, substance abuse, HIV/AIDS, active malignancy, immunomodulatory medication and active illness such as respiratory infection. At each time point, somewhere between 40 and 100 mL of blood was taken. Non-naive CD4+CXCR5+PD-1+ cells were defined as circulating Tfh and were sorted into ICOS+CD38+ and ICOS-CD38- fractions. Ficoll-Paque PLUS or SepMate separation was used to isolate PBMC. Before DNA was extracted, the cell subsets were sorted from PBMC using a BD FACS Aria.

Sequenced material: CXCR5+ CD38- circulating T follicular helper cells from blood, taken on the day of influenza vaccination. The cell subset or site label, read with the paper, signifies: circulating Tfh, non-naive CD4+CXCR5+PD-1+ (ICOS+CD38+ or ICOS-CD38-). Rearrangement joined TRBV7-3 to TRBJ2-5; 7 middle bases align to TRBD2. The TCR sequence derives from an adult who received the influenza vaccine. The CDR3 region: CAGCLGLHQETQYF. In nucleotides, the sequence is TGTGCCGGGTGTTTGGGACTACATCAAGAGACCCAGTACTTC.